The sequence of this T cell receptor (beta chain) was determined in a study of blood T cells in healthy people across ages. Study-wide results and limits: TCR beta diversity correlated strongly with naive T cell percentage.

The authors ran a second PCR of 7 to 11 cycles using a sample-barcoded 5' primer and a J-beta primer mix. MiXCR, applied by TCRdb to the 5' RACE reads, yields one record per CDR3 protein. The data hold 1,300,000 or so distinct CDR3 sequences, with 45% to 70% observed a single time. With regard to this clonotype: What it binds is not known.

Input material: blood. The sequence came from a man between 18 and 35 years old in good health.

The CDR3, as DNA: TGCAGCGTCCCCCAGGGGAGTTTCACCTACAATGAGCAGTTCTTC. Translated: CSVPQGSFTYNEQFF. The chain has TRBV29-1 and TRBJ2-1, with D possibly being TRBD1 (6 bases). This CDR3 has 15 residues. Germline lookup yields CDR1 SQVTM and CDR2 ANQGSEA. Trimming took off 6 bases at V and 2 bases at J, with 17 bases between the two ends.